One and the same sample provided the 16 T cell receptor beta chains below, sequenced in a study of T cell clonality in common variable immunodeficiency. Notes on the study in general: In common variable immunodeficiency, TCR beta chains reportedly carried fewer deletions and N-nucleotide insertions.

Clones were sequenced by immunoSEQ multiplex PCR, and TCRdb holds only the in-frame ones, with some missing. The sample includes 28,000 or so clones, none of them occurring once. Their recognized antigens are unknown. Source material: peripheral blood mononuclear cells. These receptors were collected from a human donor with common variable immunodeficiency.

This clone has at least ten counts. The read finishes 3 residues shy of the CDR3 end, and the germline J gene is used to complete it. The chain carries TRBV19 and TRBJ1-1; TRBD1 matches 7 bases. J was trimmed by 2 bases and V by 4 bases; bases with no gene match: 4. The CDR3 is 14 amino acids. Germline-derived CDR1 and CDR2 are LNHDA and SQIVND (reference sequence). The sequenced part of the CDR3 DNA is TGTGCCAGTAGTAGGACAGGAACCAACACTGAA. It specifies CASSRTGTNTE. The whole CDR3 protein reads CASSRTGTNTEAFF. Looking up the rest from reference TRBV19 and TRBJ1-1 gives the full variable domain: DGGITQSPKYLFRKEGQNVTLSCEQNLNHDAMYWYRQDPGQGLRLIYYSQIVNDFQKGDIAEGYSVSREKKESFPLTVTSAQKNPTAFYLCASSRTGTNTEAFFGQGTRLTVV.

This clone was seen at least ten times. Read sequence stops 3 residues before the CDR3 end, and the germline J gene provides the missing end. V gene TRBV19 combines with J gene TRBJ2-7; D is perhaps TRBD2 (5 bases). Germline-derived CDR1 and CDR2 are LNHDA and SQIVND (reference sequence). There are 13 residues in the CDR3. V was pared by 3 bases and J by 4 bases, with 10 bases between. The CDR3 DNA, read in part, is TGTGCCAGTAGTATCGCACTAGTGTACGAG. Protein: CASSIALVYE. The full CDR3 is CASSIALVYEQYF. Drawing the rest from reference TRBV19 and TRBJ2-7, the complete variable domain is DGGITQSPKYLFRKEGQNVTLSCEQNLNHDAMYWYRQDPGQGLRLIYYSQIVNDFQKGDIAEGYSVSREKKESFPLTVTSAQKNPTAFYLCASSIALVYEQYFGPGTRLTVT.

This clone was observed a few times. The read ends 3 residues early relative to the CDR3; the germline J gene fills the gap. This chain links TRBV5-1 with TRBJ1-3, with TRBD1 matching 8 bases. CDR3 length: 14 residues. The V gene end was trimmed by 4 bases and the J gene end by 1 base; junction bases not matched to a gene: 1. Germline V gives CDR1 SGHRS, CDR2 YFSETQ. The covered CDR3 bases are TGCGCCAGCAGCGGACAGGGTTCTGGAAACACC. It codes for CASSGQGSGNT. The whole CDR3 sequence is CASSGQGSGNTIYF.

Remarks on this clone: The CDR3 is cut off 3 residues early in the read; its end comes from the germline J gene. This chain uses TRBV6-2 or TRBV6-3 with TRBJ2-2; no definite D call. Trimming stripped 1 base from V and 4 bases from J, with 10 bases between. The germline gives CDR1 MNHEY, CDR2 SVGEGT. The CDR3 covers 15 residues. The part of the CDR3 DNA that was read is TGTGCCAGCAGTTACTTGGGCGCAGGCACCGGGGAG. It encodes CASSYLGAGTGE. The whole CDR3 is CASSYLGAGTGELFF.

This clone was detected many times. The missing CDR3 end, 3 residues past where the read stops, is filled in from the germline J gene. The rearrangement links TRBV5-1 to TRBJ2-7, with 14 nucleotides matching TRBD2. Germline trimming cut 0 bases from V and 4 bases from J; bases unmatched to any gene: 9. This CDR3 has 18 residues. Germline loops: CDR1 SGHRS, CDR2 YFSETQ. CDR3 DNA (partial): TGCGCCAGCAGCTTGGGCCCCGGGACTAGCGGGAGTTCGTACGAG. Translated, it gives CASSLGPGTSGSSYE. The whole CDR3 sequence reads CASSLGPGTSGSSYEQYF.

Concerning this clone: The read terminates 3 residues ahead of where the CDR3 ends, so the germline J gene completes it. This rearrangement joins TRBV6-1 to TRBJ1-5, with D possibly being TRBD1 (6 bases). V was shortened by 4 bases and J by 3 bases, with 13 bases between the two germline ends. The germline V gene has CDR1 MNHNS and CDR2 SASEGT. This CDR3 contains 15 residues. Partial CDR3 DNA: TGTGCCAGCAGTGTCAAGACAGGTACCAATCAGCCC. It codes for CASSVKTGTNQP. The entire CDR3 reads CASSVKTGTNQPQHF.

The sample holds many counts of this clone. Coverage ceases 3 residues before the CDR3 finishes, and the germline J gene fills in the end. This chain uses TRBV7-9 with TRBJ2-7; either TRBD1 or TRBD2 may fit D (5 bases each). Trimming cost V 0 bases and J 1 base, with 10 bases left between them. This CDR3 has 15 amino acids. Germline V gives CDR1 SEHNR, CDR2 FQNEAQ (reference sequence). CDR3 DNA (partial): TGTGCCAGCAGCTTAGCCTCAGGGAGATCCTACGAG. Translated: CASSLASGRSYE. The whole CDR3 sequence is CASSLASGRSYEQYF.

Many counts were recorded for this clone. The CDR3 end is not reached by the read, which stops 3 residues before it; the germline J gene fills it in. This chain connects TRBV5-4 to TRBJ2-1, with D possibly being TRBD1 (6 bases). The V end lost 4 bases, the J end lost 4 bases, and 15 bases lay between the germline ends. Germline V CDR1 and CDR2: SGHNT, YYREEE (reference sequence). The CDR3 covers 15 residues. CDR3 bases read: TGTGCCAGCAGCATTGCCGGGACACAGTACAATGAG. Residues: CASSIAGTQYNE. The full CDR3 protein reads CASSIAGTQYNEQFF.

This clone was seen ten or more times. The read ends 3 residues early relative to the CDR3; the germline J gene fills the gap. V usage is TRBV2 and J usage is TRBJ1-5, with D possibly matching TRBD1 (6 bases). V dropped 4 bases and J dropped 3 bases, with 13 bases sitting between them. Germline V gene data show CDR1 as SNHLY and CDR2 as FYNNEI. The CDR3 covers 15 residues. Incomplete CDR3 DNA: TGTGCCAGCAGTGGATCACAGGGATACAATCAGCCC. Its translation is CASSGSQGYNQP. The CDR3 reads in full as CASSGSQGYNQPQHF. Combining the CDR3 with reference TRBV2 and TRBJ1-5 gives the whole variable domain EPEVTQTPSHQVTQMGQEVILRCVPISNHLYFYWYRQILGQKVEFLVSFYNNEISEKSEIFDDQFSVERPDGSNFTLKIRSTKLEDSAMYFCASSGSQGYNQPQHFGDGTRLSIL.

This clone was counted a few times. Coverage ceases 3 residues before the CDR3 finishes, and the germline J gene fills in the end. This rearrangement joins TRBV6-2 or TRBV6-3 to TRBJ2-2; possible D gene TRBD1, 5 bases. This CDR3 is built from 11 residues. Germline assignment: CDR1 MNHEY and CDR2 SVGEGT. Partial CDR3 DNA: TGTGCCAGCAGTTATTGGGGCGAG. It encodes CASSYWGE. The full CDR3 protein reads CASSYWGELFF.

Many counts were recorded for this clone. CDR3 bases read: TGTGCCAGCTCACCGACTAACACTGAA. Protein sequence: CASSPTNTE. The full-length CDR3 reads as CASSPTNTEAFF. V usage is TRBV18 and J usage is TRBJ1-1, with D hard to call. The read stops 3 residues short of the end of the CDR3; the missing end is completed from the germline J gene. The ends were cut back, 3 bases at V and 2 bases at J, with 4 bases in the middle. This CDR3 is 12 amino acids long. The germline V gene encodes CDR1 KGHSH and CDR2 LQKENI.

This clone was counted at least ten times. The CDR3 protein is CSARTGLGEQYF. Incomplete CDR3 DNA: TGCAGCGCAAGGACAGGGTTGGGCGAG. V gene TRBV29-1 combines with J gene TRBJ2-7; 8 nucleotides align to TRBD1. The missing CDR3 end, 3 residues past where the read stops, is filled in from the germline J gene. The CDR3 length is 12 residues. After removal of 7 bases from V and 6 bases from J, the junction contained 8 bases not matched to a gene. The germline gives CDR1 SQVTM, CDR2 ANQGSEA.

The DNA read from the CDR3 is TGTGCCAGCAGCTTGGGACAGCTCTATGGC. Translation: CASSLGQLYG. The complete CDR3 reads CASSLGQLYGYTF. The V and J genes are TRBV7-8 and TRBJ1-2, with 7 positions matching TRBD1. The CDR3 end lies 3 residues beyond the end of the read and is filled in from the germline J gene. The germline V gene has CDR1 SGHVS and CDR2 FQNEAQ. V lost 3 bases and J lost 4; bases outside the gene matches: 2. The CDR3 is made up of 13 amino acids. The variable domain in full, with the rest retrieved from reference TRBV7-8 and TRBJ1-2, is GAGVSQSPRYKVAKRGQDVALRCDPISGHVSLFWYQQALGQGPEFLTYFQNEAQLDKSGLPSDRFFAERPEGSVSTLKIQRTQQEDSAVYLCASSLGQLYGYTFGSGTRLTVV.

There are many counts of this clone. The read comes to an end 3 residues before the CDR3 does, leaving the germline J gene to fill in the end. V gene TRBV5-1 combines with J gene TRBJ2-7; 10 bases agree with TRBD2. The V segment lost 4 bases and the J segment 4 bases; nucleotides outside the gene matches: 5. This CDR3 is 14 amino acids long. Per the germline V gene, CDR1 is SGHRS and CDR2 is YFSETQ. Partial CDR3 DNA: TGCGCCAGCAGCCCTAGCGGGAGTTTGTACGAG. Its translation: CASSPSGSLYE. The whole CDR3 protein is CASSPSGSLYEQYF.

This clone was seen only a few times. The sequenced part of the CDR3 DNA is TGTGCCAGCAGCTTAGCTGGCGGGGCGAGCTCCTATAATTCACCC. It codes for CASSLAGGASSYNSP. The whole CDR3 sequence reads CASSLAGGASSYNSPLHF. The V call is TRBV7-2, the J call TRBJ1-6, with D possibly being TRBD1 (5 bases). The read gets to within 3 residues of the CDR3 end, and the germline J gene fills in the rest. CDR1 and CDR2 (germline): SGHTA, FQGNSA. Trimming took 0 bases from V and 0 from J, leaving 12 bases between them. CDR3 length equals 18 residues.

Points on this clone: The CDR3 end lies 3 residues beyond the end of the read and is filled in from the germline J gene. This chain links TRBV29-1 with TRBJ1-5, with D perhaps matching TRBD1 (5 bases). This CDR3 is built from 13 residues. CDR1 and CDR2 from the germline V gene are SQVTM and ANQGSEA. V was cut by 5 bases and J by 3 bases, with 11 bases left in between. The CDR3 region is CSVSRDLNQPQHF. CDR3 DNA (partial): TGCAGCGTTTCCAGGGATCTCAATCAGCCC.